The present T cell receptor (beta chain) was sequenced within a study of T cells in Graves' hyperthyroidism and ophthalmopathy. Background on the study: Peripheral blood was drawn at first diagnosis, prior to all treatment.

V dropped 5 bases and J dropped 4; count of bases not matched to a gene: 9. Germline CDR1 DFQATT, CDR2 SNEGSKA (reference sequence). This CDR3 is built from 15 residues. Diagnoses rested on clinical symptoms, serum thyroxine and TRAb, thyroid ultrasound and orbital computed tomography. TCR beta CDR3 region amplification was performed from RNA transcripts. During a first-round RT-PCR of the TCR CDR3, the HTBI primer set was used. TCRdb redid the calling of the multiplex PCR reads with MiXCR, one entry per CDR3 protein. The data show about 840,000 distinct CDR3 sequences, around 39% seen once. The TCR originated in a man in his late teens or twenties with Graves' hyperthyroidism. The genes are TRBV20-1 and TRBJ1-5, with 9 bases identical to TRBD1. Sequenced material: blood. The CDR3 nucleotides are TGCAGTGCTCCACCGGGACAGGGTATTAATCAGCCCCAGCATTTT. Residues: CSAPPGQGINQPQHF.